This is a list of T cell receptor beta chains from one sample in a study of regulatory T cells in long-lasting Graves disease. TCRdb re-called the multiplex PCR reads with MiXCR, one entry per CDR3 protein. Here the sample spans 500,000 or so distinct CDR3 sequences, approximately 16% being singletons. The same sample was also used in a study of T cells in Graves' hyperthyroidism and ophthalmopathy.

The sample was peripheral blood mononuclear cells (PBMCs), taken at new diagnosis, from a patient treated with antithyroid drugs. The source of these receptors is a woman aged 35-65 years with Graves disease. CDR3s include the opening cysteine and the closing phenylalanine or tryptophan. The D gene is left open where the match is weak. Size is omitted from some rows. Given values are once, few, many or a class for expanded clones.

clone size,J gene,D gene,V gene,CDR3 DNA,CDR3 protein
many,TRBJ2-4,NA,TRBV3-1,TGTGCCAGCAGCCAAGGAGGGAGAGACATTCAGTACTTC,CASSQGGRDIQYF
many,TRBJ2-1,NA,TRBV6-1,TGTGCCAGCAGTGACCGGTCGGGCGATGAGCAGTTCTTC,CASSDRSGDEQFF
NA,TRBJ2-7,TRBD1,TRBV6-1,TGTGCCAGCAGTGACCGGGACAGTGACTTCGAGCAGTACTTC,CASSDRDSDFEQYF
many,TRBJ2-3,NA,TRBV28,TGTGCCAGCAGTTCCCAGACAGGCACAGATACGCAGTATTTT,CASSSQTGTDTQYF
NA,TRBJ2-1,TRBD2,TRBV20-1,TGCAGTGCGCTGACTAGCGGGGGGGGCTGGGAGCAGTTCTTC,CSALTSGGGWEQFF
many,TRBJ2-5,NA,TRBV20-1,TGCAGTGCTAGGGAAGGACTTTCCGAAGAGACCCAGTACTTC,CSAREGLSEETQYF
NA,TRBJ2-3,TRBD1,TRBV20-1,TGCAGTGCTAGAATACCTACAGGGGGCGCGTCAGATACGCAGTATTTT,CSARIPTGGASDTQYF
NA,TRBJ2-1,TRBD2,TRBV19,TGTGCCAGTAGTATCGGGAGGGATGATGAGCAGTTCTTC,CASSIGRDDEQFF
NA,TRBJ1-4,TRBD1,TRBV6-1,TGTGCCAGCAGTGAACCCGGGGGCAGGGGGCAACGTGAAAAACTGTTTTTT,CASSEPGGRGQREKLFF
NA,TRBJ1-6,TRBD1,TRBV3-1,TGTGCCAGCAGCCGTCCGGGACAGGGGTCCTTCGGGAATTCACCCCTCCACTTT,CASSRPGQGSFGNSPLHF
few,TRBJ2-3,NA,TRBV5-1,TGCGCCAGCAGCTTGGAGACGGGGGGCACTACAGATACGCAGTATTTT,CASSLETGGTTDTQYF
NA,TRBJ2-4,NA,TRBV5-6,TGTGCCAGCAGCTTGGTGGCAGGGGCGCGGGGAAGCATTCAGTACTTC,CASSLVAGARGSIQYF
NA,TRBJ1-4,NA,TRBV6-1,TGTGCCAGCAGCCCCTTGGAGGAGCGCGGGGAAAAACTGTTTTTT,CASSPLEERGEKLFF
many,TRBJ2-2,NA,TRBV5-1,TGCGCCAGCAGCTTGCAACCAGACAAGAGGATCACCGGGGAGCTGTTTTTT,CASSLQPDKRITGELFF
many,TRBJ2-5,TRBD2,TRBV18,TGTGCCAGCTCAAGACTAGCGGGCGCTCAAGAGACCCAGTACTTC,CASSRLAGAQETQYF
few,TRBJ2-2,NA,TRBV7-6,TGTGCCAGCAGCCCCCCATGGACAGAAAACACCGGGGAGCTGTTTTTT,CASSPPWTENTGELFF
NA,TRBJ2-2,NA,TRBV6-1,TGTGCCAGCAGTCCCCGGACACCCGGGGAGCTGTTTTTT,CASSPRTPGELFF
few,TRBJ1-5,NA,TRBV19,TGTGCCAGTAGTAGCGGAGCCCTCAATCAGCCCCAGCATTTT,CASSSGALNQPQHF
NA,TRBJ1-2,NA,TRBV29-1,TGCAGCGTTGAACTGGTCGGAGGCTACACCTTC,CSVELVGGYTF
many,TRBJ2-3,TRBD2,TRBV5-6,TGTGCCAGCAGCTTGGAGACTAGCGAAGGAGATACGCAGTATTTT,CASSLETSEGDTQYF
few,TRBJ1-6,NA,TRBV5-4,TGTGCCAGCAGCTTGGACCGCCAGGGTAGTAATTCACCCCTCCACTTT,CASSLDRQGSNSPLHF
many,TRBJ2-3,TRBD1,TRBV18,TGTGCCAGCTCACCTCCCGGGACAGGTGAAACAGATACGCAGTATTTT,CASSPPGTGETDTQYF
few,TRBJ2-7,NA,TRBV7-9,TGTGCCAGCGTTAGGGCCTCCAGGCACGAGCAGTACTTC,CASVRASRHEQYF
many,TRBJ2-5,TRBD2,TRBV29-1,TGCAGCGTTGGACCCGCGGGAGAGTACCAAGAGACCCAGTACTTC,CSVGPAGEYQETQYF
few,TRBJ1-6,NA,TRBV10-2,TGCGCCAGCCACCATGGACAGCCTTCACCCCTCCACTTT,CASHHGQPSPLHF
many,TRBJ1-2,NA,TRBV12-3/TRBV12-4,TGTGCCAGCAGTTTTTTGGGGGCAGGTGGCTACACCTTC,CASSFLGAGGYTF
many,TRBJ2-3,NA,TRBV12-3/TRBV12-4,TGTGCCAGCAGTTTAGCGGGGGGTGTAGATACGCAGTATTTT,CASSLAGGVDTQYF
many,TRBJ1-1,TRBD1,TRBV7-8,TGTGCCAGTAAAGACAGGGTGGGGGCTGAAGCTTTCTTT,CASKDRVGAEAFF
few,TRBJ2-1,TRBD1,TRBV29-1,TGCAGCGTCCTTGGCGGGCTCGGACAGGGCTCCTACAATGAGCAGTTCTTC,CSVLGGLGQGSYNEQFF
many,TRBJ2-3,NA,TRBV2,TGTGCCAGCAGTGGGGCTTCAGGACACACGCAGTATTTT,CASSGASGHTQYF
few,TRBJ2-7,NA,TRBV20-1,TGCAGTGCTAGGGCCGGGAACTCCTACGAGCAGTACTTC,CSARAGNSYEQYF
NA,TRBJ2-3,NA,TRBV28,TGTGCCAGCAGTTCGACAGGTTTGGGAGATACGCAGTATTTT,CASSSTGLGDTQYF
many,TRBJ1-1,NA,TRBV11-3,TGTGCCAGCAGTTGGGACACCCGGAGGGGGAACACTGAAGCTTTCTTT,CASSWDTRRGNTEAFF
many,TRBJ1-1,NA,TRBV7-2,TGTGCCAGCAGCCCCTCCCTAGGGCCAGGGAAAGCTTTCTTT,CASSPSLGPGKAFF